Listed below are T cell receptor beta chains from one sample, sequenced in a study of long-term antiretroviral therapy in people with HIV. Some clones are missing from TCRdb's copy, which holds only in-frame ones; the method was immunoSEQ multiplex PCR. The sample records fewer than 45,000 clones, over 90% being singletons. Here the sequenced sample was unsorted PBMCs, taken 3.7 years after starting antiretroviral therapy. Receptors were obtained from a woman in her forties or fifties with HIV. Both conserved end residues are part of each CDR3. D genes are given only for firm matches.

cdr3_aa	v_call	j_call	d_call
CASSEALRGAYGYTF	TRBV2	TRBJ1-2	-
CAWSVRGDNYGYTF	TRBV30	TRBJ1-2	-
CASSLYNRGLSEQYF	TRBV27	TRBJ2-7	TRBD1
CASSERTGPQHF	TRBV6-1	TRBJ1-5	TRBD1
CASSLFRLTTGRLSGNTIYF	TRBV5-5	TRBJ1-3	-
CASGIGSGNTIYF	TRBV4-2	TRBJ1-3	-
CASSLSGGGRTEAFF	TRBV5-4	TRBJ1-1	TRBD1
CASSQARQGSNSPLHF	TRBV4-3	TRBJ1-6	TRBD1
CASSQDWRPSADTQYF	TRBV4-1	TRBJ2-3	-
CASSSQGGGNQPQHF	TRBV2	TRBJ1-5	-
CASRNGPSYGYTF	TRBV6-6	TRBJ1-2	-
CASIPAGSYNEQFF	TRBV25-1	TRBJ2-1	TRBD2
CASSLDGGDYGYTF	TRBV5-1	TRBJ1-2	-
CASMQFYSGANVLTF	TRBV27	TRBJ2-6	-
CASSDRTSGGAETQYF	TRBV6-1	TRBJ2-5	TRBD2
CASSLLPSGGPSGANVLTF	TRBV5-1	TRBJ2-6	TRBD2
CASSPGVFRNEKLFF	TRBV27	TRBJ1-4	-
CASSLGDEQYF	TRBV7-6	TRBJ2-7	-
CASSAGGGAETQYF	TRBV2	TRBJ2-5	TRBD2
CASSTRGGGAAQYF	TRBV25-1	TRBJ2-3	-
CATSRARDRAYF	TRBV15	TRBJ2-5	TRBD1
CASRARGIFYEQYF	TRBV21-1	TRBJ2-7	-